Below, one T cell receptor beta chain is given with its context. The record originates from a study of Ad26.COV2.S vaccination and SARS-CoV-2 variants. Profiling relied on immunoSEQ multiplex PCR, and the TCRdb table lists in-frame clones only, not all of them. Of 300,000 to 400,000 clones listed, around 87% are singletons. The sample's treatment: some 20 received Ad26.COV2.S at low or high dose, single or two shots; 5 received placebo; per-sample allocation not given. Each sample was drawn 63 days after the first injection (of vaccine or placebo). The sequence was obtained from a person between 18 and 65 years old who received the Ad26.COV2.S COVID-19 vaccine or a placebo. Sequenced here: peripheral blood, sampled in a trial of Ad26.COV2.S vaccine versus placebo.

The CDR3 reads CASSYSRYRDYEQYF. CDR3 bases: TGTGCCAGCAGTTACTCAAGGTACAGAGACTACGAGCAGTACTTC. This chain connects TRBV6-5 to TRBJ2-7; D remains unclear. V gave up 0 bases and J gave up 3 bases, with 12 bases separating them. CDR3 size: 15 residues. Germline lookup yields CDR1 MNHEY and CDR2 SVGAGI.